The 18 T cell receptor beta chains in this list originate from one sample, sequenced in a study of post-analysis software for immune sequencing data. Findings and caveats of the study: A handful of TRBV segments were significantly more frequent in patients than in controls. TRBV5-6, TRBV5-1 and TRBV20-1 were among these segments.

Their antigens remain unidentified. Unique-molecular-identifier-tagged TCR beta cDNA libraries were used. MiXCR was run by TCRdb on the PCR reads, yielding one entry per CDR3 protein. There are approximately 730,000 distinct CDR3 sequences in the sample; 25% to 30% occur only once, and 0.55% to 0.65% lies in the top ten. Sequenced: blood. The source of these receptors is a girl aged 10 to 17 with multiple sclerosis.

The gene calls are TRBV12-3 or TRBV12-4 and TRBJ2-7; 9 bases are a match to TRBD1. The CDR3 is 14 residues long. The V and J ends lost 2 bases and 6 bases, in that order; junction bases with no gene match: 5. CDR3 amino acids: CASSLWDRDGEQYF. In nucleotides, the CDR3 is TGTGCCAGCAGTTTATGGGACAGGGATGGCGAGCAGTACTTC.

The CDR3 reads CASILGGRRNTEAFF. The CDR3 coding sequence is TGTGCCAGCATTCTGGGGGGGCGGAGGAACACTGAAGCTTTCTTT. The J gene is TRBJ1-1, the V gene TRBV12-3 or TRBV12-4; perhaps TRBD1 as D (6 bases). The CDR3 totals 15 residues. V gave up 7 bases and J gave up 1 base, with 16 bases separating them.

Points on this clonotype: With a much larger clone just one base away, this may be a read error. The V gene is TRBV4-3, the J gene TRBJ1-2; no reliable D call. Between the trimmed V and J ends, which lost 1 base and 2 bases, there was a span of 14 bases. Germline lookup yields CDR1 LGHNA and CDR2 YSLEER. The CDR3 covers 16 residues. The CDR3 reads CASSQGVGRANYGYTF. Written as DNA, the CDR3 is TGCGCCAGCAGCCAAGGAGTCGGACGGGCCAACTATGGCTACACCTTC.

The rearrangement joins TRBV20-1 to TRBJ2-3, with D perhaps being TRBD1 or TRBD2 (5 bases each). Looked up from germline, CDR1 is DFQATT and CDR2 is SNEGSKA (reference sequence). The CDR3 loop spans 11 amino acids. Trimming took 6 bases from V and 8 from J, leaving 12 bases between them. CDR3 nucleotide sequence: TGCAGTGCACAGGTCGGAGGTACGCAGTATTTT. Translated, it gives CSAQVGGTQYF.

This clonotype has just a few counts. The rearrangement uses TRBV20-1 and TRBJ1-2; D ambiguous. CDR1 is DFQATT, CDR2 SNEGSKA, per germline (reference sequence). This CDR3 has 19 residues. Between the trimmed V and J ends, which lost 5 bases and 6 bases, there was a span of 34 bases. The CDR3 coding sequence is TGCAGTGCTTACGACCGTACTGACCTAGGGCTCGTCTCGCGTCATGGCTACACCTTC. As protein: CSAYDRTDLGLVSRHGYTF.

This clonotype was seen more than once but under ten times. The chain couples TRBV5-1 to TRBJ2-3, with 7 bases lining up with TRBD2. After removal of 3 bases from V and 0 bases from J, the junction contained 4 bases not matched to a gene. The CDR3 is 15 residues long. Germline assignment: CDR1 SGHRS and CDR2 YFSETQ. This CDR3 is CASSYIAGSTDTQYF. The CDR3 region has the DNA TGCGCCAGCAGCTACATAGCGGGTAGCACAGATACGCAGTATTTT.

This clonotype turned up a few times. This chain joins TRBV25-1 and TRBJ2-5, with D perhaps given as TRBD1 or TRBD2 (5 bases each). Germline values: CDR1 MGHDK, CDR2 SYGVNS. Trimming took 1 base from V and 5 from J, leaving 11 bases between them. The CDR3 spans 14 residues. The CDR3 DNA follows: TGTGCCAGCAGTGAATTTAAAGGGACGGAGACCCAGTACTTC. Its protein is CASSEFKGTETQYF.

This clonotype was found a few times. The chain couples TRBV4-2 to TRBJ1-4, with TRBD1 identical over 7 bases. The CDR3 covers 13 residues. Germline V gene lookup returns CDR1 LGHNA and CDR2 YNFKEQ. Trimming removed 7 bases from V and 4 bases from J; junction bases left unmatched: 3. CDR3 amino acids: CASTRQGNEKLFF. CDR3 nucleotides: TGTGCCAGCACCCGACAGGGTAATGAAAAACTGTTTTTT.

The rearrangement uses TRBV15 and TRBJ2-7; weak D call: TRBD1 (5 bases). The J call is doubtful: the DNA matches TRBJ2-4 better. Germline CDR1 LNHNV, CDR2 YYDKDF (reference sequence). The CDR3 contains 13 residues. The DNA of the CDR3 is TGTGCCACCAGCAGAGACAGGGCGGACATTCAGTACTTC. Protein: CATSRDRADIQYF.

This clonotype has a handful of counts. V gene TRBV4-2 combines with J gene TRBJ1-5, with a tentative D call TRBD1 (5 bases). The CDR3 is 14 amino acids. V lost 6 bases to trimming and J lost 4 bases, with 13 bases between them. Germline values: CDR1 LGHNA, CDR2 YNFKEQ. The CDR3 DNA follows: TGTGCCAGCAGTCAACGGGAGGGGAATCAGCCCCAGCATTTT. This sequence encodes CASSQREGNQPQHF.

This clonotype has only a few counts. V and J are TRBV3-1 and TRBJ1-5; D is ambiguous. The ends were cut back, 0 bases at V and 7 bases at J, with 10 bases in the middle. The CDR3 runs to 14 residues. Germline V gives CDR1 LGHDT, CDR2 YNNKEL (reference sequence). The CDR3 is CASSQDTTEQPQHF. CDR3 in DNA: TGTGCCAGCAGCCAAGACACAACGGAGCAGCCCCAGCATTTT.

This clonotype was recorded a few times. This chain joins TRBV3-1 and TRBJ2-3, with D tentatively TRBD2 (5 bases). Trimming cost V 4 bases and J 2 bases, with 13 bases left between them. The CDR3 runs 15 residues. Germline V lookup: CDR1 LGHDT, CDR2 YNNKEL (reference sequence). CDR3 protein: CASSPTGEPTDTQYF. For the CDR3, the DNA is TGTGCCAGCAGCCCAACCGGGGAACCCACAGATACGCAGTATTTT.

The rearrangement uses TRBV10-3 and TRBJ2-6; D unclear. This CDR3 contains 17 residues. Trimming pared 0 bases from V and 4 bases from J, leaving 13 bases between. Germline CDR1 and CDR2: ENHRY and SYGVKD. As DNA, the CDR3 is TGTGCCATCAGTGAGTCGTACCCGGGTTCGGGGGCCAACGTCCTGACTTTC. Amino acids: CAISESYPGSGANVLTF.

The table lists this clonotype with a few counts. The rearrangement joins TRBV27 to TRBJ2-1, with D possibly being TRBD1 (6 bases). Trimming left V 7 bases short and J 0 bases short, with 10 bases between. The V gene's germline CDR1 is MNHEY and CDR2 SMNVEV (reference sequence). The CDR3 contains 14 residues. CDR3 region: CASTADSSYNEQFF. CDR3 sequence (DNA): TGTGCCAGCACCGCGGACAGCTCCTACAATGAGCAGTTCTTC.

This sequence joins TRBV20-1 and TRBJ2-7; 13 bases align to TRBD2. Per germline, CDR1 DFQATT and CDR2 SNEGSKA (reference sequence). The CDR3 runs 14 residues. The ends lost 6 bases at V and 2 bases at J; junction bases unmatched: 4. The chain's CDR3 is CSAPGTSGAYEQYF. The CDR3 DNA sequence: TGCAGTGCACCGGGGACTAGCGGGGCCTACGAGCAGTACTTC.

Ten or more counts support this clonotype. The genes are TRBV6-5 and TRBJ2-7; D may be TRBD1 (6 bases). CDR3 size: 14 residues. V gave up 0 bases and J gave up 6 bases, with 12 bases separating them. Germline values: CDR1 MNHEY, CDR2 SVGAGI. Here the CDR3 reads CASSYSVGRGEQYF. The CDR3 DNA sequence: TGTGCCAGCAGTTACTCCGTGGGCAGGGGCGAGCAGTACTTC.

This clonotype was seen a few times. The gene calls are TRBV20-1 and TRBJ2-7; TRBD2 matches 12 bases. Germline CDR1 DFQATT, CDR2 SNEGSKA (reference sequence). This CDR3 is 15 amino acids long. V lost 1 base to trimming and J lost 4 bases; unmatched junction nucleotides: 5. The CDR3 loop is CSARGASGRAYEQYF. The CDR3 nucleotides are TGCAGTGCTAGAGGGGCTAGCGGGAGGGCTTACGAGCAGTACTTC.

The chain joins TRBV9 to TRBJ2-1; D call uncertain. The length of the CDR3 is 16 residues. CDR1 and CDR2 from the germline V gene are SGDLS and YYNGEE. V was shortened by 0 bases and J by 7 bases, with 17 bases between the two germline ends. DNA of the CDR3: TGTGCCAGCAGCGTAGAGGGCGGCCTGATGGGGAATGAGCAGTTCTTC. Its translation: CASSVEGGLMGNEQFF.